This T cell receptor beta chain was sequenced in a study of blood T cells in healthy people across ages. General study points: Estimated diversity that came from one million T cells was considered an underestimate.

A sample-barcoded 5' primer and a J-beta primer mix were used in a second PCR of about 6 to 11 cycles. Every sample gave at least 2.5 million paired-end reads containing CDR3. Via MiXCR, TCRdb re-called the 5' RACE reads, giving one row per CDR3 protein. Among approximately 960,000 distinct CDR3 sequences listed, almost 30% were seen once. This clonotype has ten or more counts. What it recognizes is unknown. Trimming pared 7 bases from V and 0 bases from J, leaving 13 bases between. There are 13 residues in the CDR3. Germline assignment: CDR1 SQVTM and CDR2 ANQGSEA. This same sample was also part of a study on T cells of mothers and their children. From that report: The whole RNA yield was converted to cDNA, around 1.5 ug per 15 ul.

The chain is built from TRBV29-1 and TRBJ2-7, with no clear D. The sequencing sample was made of blood. The sequence was collected from a woman aged 35 to 49 in good health. CDR3 sequence: CSASDASSYEQYF. The CDR3 DNA sequence: TGCAGCGCATCCGATGCCAGCTCCTACGAGCAGTACTTC.